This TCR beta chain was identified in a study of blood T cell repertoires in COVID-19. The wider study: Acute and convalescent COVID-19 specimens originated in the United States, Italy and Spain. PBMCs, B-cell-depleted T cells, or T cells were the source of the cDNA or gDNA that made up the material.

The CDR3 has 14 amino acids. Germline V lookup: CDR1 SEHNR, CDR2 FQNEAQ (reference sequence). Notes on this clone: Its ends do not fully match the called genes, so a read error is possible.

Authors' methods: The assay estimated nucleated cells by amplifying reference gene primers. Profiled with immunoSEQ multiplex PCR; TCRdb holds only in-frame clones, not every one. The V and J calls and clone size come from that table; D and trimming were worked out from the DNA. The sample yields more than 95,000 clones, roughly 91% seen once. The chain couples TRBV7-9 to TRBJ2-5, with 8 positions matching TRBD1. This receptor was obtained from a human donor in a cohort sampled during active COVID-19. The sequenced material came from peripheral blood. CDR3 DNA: TGTGCCGGCAGCAACATCGGGACAGGAGGGACCCAGTACTTC. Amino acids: CAGSNIGTGGTQYF.